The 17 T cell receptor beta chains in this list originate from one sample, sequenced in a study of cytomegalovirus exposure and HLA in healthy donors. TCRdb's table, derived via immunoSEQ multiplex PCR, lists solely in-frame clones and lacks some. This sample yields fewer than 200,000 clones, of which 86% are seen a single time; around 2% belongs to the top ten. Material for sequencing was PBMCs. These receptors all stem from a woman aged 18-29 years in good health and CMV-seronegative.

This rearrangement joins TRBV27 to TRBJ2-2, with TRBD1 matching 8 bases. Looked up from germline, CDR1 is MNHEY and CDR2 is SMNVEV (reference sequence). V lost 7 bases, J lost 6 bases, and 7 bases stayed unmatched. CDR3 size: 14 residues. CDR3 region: CASMAQGGAGELFF. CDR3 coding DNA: TGTGCCAGCATGGCACAGGGGGGAGCCGGGGAGCTGTTTTTT.

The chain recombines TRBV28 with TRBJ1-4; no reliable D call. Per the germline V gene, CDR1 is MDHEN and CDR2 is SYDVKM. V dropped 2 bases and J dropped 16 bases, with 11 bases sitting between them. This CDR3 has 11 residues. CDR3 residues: CASSLSGVAFF. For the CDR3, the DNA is TGTGCCAGCAGTTTAAGTGGAGTAGCGTTTTTT.

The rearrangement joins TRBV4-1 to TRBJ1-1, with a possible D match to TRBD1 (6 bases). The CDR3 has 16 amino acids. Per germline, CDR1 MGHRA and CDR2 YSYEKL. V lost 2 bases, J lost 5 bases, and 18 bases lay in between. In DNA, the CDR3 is TGCGCCAGCAGCCAACTGTACAGGGCCCACGGGACTGAAGCTTTCTTT. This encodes CASSQLYRAHGTEAFF.

The CDR3 nucleotides read TGTGCCAGCAGCCACACCGACCAGGGACAGGATTCTAACTATGGCTACACCTTC. This sequence encodes CASSHTDQGQDSNYGYTF. This sequence joins TRBV7-9 and TRBJ1-2, with 8 bases aligning to TRBD1. Losses at the gene ends were 5 bases for V and 0 bases for J; bases not matched to a gene: 14. The V gene's germline CDR1 is SEHNR and CDR2 FQNEAQ (reference sequence). This CDR3 region has 18 residues. Drawing the rest from reference TRBV7-9 and TRBJ1-2, the complete variable domain is DTGVSQNPRHKITKRGQNVTFRCDPISEHNRLYWYRQTLGQGPEFLTYFQNEAQLEKSRLLSDRFSAERPKGSFSTLEIQRTEQGDSAMYLCASSHTDQGQDSNYGYTFGSGTRLTVV.

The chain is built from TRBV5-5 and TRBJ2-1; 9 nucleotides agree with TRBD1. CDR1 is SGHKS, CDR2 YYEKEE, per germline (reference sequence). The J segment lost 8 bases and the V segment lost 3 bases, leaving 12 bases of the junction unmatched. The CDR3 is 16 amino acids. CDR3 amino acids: CASSSYAGQGWDEQFF. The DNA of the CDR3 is TGTGCCAGCAGCTCCTACGCCGGACAGGGGTGGGATGAGCAGTTCTTC.

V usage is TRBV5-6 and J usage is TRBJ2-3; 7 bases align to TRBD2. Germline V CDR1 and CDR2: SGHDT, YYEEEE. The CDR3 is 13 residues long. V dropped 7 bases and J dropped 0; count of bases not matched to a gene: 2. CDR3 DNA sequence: TGTGCCAGCGGGGAGGGCAGCACAGATACGCAGTATTTT. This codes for CASGEGSTDTQYF. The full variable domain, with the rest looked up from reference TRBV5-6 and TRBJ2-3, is DAGVTQSPTHLIKTRGQQVTLRCSPKSGHDTVSWYQQALGQGPQFIFQYYEEEERQRGNFPDRFSGHQFPNYSSELNVNALLLGDSALYLCASGEGSTDTQYFGPGTRLTVL.

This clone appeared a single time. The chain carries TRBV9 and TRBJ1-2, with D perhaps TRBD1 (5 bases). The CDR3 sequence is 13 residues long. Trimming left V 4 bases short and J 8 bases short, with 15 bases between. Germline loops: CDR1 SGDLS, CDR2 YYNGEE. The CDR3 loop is CASSPGKGGGYTF. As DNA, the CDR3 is TGTGCCAGCAGCCCAGGGAAGGGCGGCGGCTACACCTTC.

DNA for the CDR3: TGCAGCGTCCGGGAACAGGGAACTGAAGCTTTCTTT. Protein product: CSVREQGTEAFF. The chain has TRBV29-1 and TRBJ1-1; a possible D gene is TRBD1 (6 bases). Trimming stripped 6 bases from V and 5 bases from J, with 13 bases between. The germline V gene has CDR1 SQVTM and CDR2 ANQGSEA. The CDR3 has 12 residues.

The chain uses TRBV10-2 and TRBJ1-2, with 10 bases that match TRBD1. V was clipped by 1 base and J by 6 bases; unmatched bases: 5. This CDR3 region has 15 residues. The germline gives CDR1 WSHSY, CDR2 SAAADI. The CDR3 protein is CASSELTGTGDGYTF. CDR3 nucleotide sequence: TGCGCCAGCAGTGAGTTAACCGGGACAGGGGATGGCTACACCTTC.

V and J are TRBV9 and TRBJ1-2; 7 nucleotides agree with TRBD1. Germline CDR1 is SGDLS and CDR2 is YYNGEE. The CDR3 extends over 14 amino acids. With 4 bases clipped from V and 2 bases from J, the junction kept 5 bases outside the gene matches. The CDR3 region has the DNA TGTGCCAGCAGCCCACGACAGGGCAACTATGGCTACACCTTC. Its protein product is CASSPRQGNYGYTF.

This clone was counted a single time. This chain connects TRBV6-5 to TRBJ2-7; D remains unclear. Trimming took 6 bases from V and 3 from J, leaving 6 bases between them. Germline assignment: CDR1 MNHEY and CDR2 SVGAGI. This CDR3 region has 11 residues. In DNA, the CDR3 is TGTGCCAGCAGAAGACACTACGAGCAGTACTTC. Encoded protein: CASRRHYEQYF.

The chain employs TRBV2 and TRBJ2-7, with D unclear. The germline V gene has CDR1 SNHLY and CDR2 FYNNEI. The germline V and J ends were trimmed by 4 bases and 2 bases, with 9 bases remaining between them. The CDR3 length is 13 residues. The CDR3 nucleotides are TGTGCCAGCAGTGGAGTTTTAACCTACGAGCAGTACTTC. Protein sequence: CASSGVLTYEQYF.

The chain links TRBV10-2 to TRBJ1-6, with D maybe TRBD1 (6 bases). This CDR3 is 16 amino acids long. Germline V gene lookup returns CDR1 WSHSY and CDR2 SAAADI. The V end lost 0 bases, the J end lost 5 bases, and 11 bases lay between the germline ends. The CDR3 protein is CASSESISGDNSPLHF. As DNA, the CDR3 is TGCGCCAGCAGTGAGTCGATTTCAGGGGATAATTCACCCCTCCACTTT.

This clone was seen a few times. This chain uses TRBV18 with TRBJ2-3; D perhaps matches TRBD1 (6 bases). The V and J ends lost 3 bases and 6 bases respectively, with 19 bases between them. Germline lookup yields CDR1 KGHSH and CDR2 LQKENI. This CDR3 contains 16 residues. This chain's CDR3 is CASSPLLQGGGDTQYF. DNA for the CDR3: TGTGCCAGCTCACCCCTACTACAGGGCGGTGGGGATACGCAGTATTTT.

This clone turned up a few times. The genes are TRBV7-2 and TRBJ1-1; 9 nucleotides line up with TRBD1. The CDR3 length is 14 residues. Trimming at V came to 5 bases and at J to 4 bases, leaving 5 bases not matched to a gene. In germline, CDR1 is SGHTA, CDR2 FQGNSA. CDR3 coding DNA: TGTGCCAGCAGCCCTGGGACAGGGCCCACTGAAGCTTTCTTT. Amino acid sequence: CASSPGTGPTEAFF. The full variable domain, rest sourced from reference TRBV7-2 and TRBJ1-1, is GAGVSQSPSNKVTEKGKDVELRCDPISGHTALYWYRQSLGQGLEFLIYFQGNSAPDKSGLPSDRFSAERTGGSVSTLTIQRTQQEDSAVYLCASSPGTGPTEAFFGQGTRLTVV.

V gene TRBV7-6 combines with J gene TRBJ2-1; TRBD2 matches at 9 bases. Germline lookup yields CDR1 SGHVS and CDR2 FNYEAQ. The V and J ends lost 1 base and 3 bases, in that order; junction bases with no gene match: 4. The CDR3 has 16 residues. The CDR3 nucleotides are TGTGCCAGCAGCTTAGGGACTAGCGTGGGCTACAATGAGCAGTTCTTC. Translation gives CASSLGTSVGYNEQFF.

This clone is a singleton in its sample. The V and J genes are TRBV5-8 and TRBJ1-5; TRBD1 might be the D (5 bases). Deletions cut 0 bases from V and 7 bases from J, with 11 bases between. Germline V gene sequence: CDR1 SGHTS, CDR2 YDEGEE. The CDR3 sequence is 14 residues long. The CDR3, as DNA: TGTGCCAGCAGCTTGGCGGCGGGACCACAGCCCCAGCATTTT. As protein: CASSLAAGPQPQHF.